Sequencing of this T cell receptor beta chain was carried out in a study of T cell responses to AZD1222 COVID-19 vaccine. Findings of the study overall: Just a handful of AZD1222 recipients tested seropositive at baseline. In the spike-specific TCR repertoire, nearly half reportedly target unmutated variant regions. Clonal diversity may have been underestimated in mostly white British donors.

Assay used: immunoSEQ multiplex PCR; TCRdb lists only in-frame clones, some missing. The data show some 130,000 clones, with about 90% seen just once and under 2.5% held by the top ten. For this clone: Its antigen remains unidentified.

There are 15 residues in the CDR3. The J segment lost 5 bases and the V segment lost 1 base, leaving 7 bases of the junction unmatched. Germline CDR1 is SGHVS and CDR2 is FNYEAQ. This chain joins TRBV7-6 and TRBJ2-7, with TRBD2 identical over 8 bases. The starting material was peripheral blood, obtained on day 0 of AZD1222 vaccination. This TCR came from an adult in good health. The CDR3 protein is CASSLVSSGSDEQYF. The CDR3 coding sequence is TGTGCCAGCAGCTTAGTGTCTAGCGGGTCCGACGAGCAGTACTTC.